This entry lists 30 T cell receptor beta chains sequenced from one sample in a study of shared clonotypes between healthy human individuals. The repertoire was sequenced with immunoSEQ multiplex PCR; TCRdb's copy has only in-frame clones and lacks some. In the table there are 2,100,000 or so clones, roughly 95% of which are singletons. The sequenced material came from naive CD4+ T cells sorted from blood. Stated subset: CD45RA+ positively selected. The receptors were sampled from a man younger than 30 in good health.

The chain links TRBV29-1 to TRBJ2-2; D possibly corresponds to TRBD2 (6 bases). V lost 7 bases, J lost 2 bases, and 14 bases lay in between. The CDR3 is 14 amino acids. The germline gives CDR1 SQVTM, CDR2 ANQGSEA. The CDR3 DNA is TGCAGCGCTGATAGCGGAGCTAACACCGGGGAGCTGTTTTTT. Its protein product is CSADSGANTGELFF.

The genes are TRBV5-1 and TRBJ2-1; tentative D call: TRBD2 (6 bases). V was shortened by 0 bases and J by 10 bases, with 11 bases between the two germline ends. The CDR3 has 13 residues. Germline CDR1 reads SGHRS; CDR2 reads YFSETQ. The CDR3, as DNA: TGCGCCAGCAGCTTGGGGTCGGGAGTCGAGCAGTTCTTC. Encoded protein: CASSLGSGVEQFF.

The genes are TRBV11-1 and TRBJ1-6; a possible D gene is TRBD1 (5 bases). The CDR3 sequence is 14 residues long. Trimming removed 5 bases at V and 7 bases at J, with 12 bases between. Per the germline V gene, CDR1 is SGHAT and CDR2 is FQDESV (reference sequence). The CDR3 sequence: CASSTTAKNSPLHF. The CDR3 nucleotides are TGTGCCAGCAGCACGACAGCGAAAAATTCACCCCTCCACTTT.

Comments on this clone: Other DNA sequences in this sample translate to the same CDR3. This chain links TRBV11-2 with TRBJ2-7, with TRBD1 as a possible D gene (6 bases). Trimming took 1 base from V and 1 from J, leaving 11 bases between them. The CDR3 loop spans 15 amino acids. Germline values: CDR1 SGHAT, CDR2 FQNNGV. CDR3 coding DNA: TGTGCCAGCAGCTTAGGTTGGCAGGGGTCCTACGAGCAGTACTTC. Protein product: CASSLGWQGSYEQYF. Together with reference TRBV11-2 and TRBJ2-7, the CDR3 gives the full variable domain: EAGVAQSPRYKIIEKRQSVAFWCNPISGHATLYWYQQILGQGPKLLIQFQNNGVVDDSQLPKDRFSAERLKGVDSTLKIQPAKLEDSAVYLCASSLGWQGSYEQYFGPGTRLTVT.

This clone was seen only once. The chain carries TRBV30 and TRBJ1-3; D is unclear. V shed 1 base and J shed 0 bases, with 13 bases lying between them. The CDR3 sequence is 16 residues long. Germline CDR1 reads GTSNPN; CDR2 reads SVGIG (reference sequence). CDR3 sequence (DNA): TGTGCCTGGAGTGAGGGAGTCCTTTACTCTGGAAACACCATATATTTT. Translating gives CAWSEGVLYSGNTIYF.

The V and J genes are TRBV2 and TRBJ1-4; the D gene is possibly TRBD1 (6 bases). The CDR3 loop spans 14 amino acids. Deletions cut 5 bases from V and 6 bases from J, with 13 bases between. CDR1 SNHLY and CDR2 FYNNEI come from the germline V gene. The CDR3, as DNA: TGTGCCAGCAGTCCCGGGACAAAAGATGAAAAACTGTTTTTT. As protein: CASSPGTKDEKLFF.

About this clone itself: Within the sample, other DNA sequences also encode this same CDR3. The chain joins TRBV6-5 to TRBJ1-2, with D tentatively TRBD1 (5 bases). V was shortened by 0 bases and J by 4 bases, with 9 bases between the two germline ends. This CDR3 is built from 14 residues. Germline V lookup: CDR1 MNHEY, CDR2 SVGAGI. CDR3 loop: CASSYSRGAYGYTF. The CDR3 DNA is TGTGCCAGCAGTTACTCAAGGGGAGCCTATGGCTACACCTTC.

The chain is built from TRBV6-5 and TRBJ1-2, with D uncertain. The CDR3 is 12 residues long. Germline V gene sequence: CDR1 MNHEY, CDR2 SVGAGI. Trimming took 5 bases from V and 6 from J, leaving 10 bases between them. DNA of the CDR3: TGTGCCAGCAGTCCCTTCAACGATGGCTACACCTTC. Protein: CASSPFNDGYTF.

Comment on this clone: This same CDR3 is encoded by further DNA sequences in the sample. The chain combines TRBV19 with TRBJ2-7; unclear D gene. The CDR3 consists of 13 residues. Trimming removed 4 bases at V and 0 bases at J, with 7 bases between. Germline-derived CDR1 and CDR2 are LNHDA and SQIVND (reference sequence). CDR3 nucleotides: TGTGCCAGTAGTACAGCCAACTCCTACGAGCAGTACTTC. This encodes CASSTANSYEQYF.

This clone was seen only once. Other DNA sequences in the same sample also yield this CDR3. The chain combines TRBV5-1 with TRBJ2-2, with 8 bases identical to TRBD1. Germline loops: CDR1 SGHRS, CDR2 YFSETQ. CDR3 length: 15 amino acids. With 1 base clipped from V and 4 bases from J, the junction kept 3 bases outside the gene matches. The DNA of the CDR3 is TGCGCCAGCAGCTTGAGAACAGGGGGCACCGGGGAGCTGTTTTTT. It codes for CASSLRTGGTGELFF.

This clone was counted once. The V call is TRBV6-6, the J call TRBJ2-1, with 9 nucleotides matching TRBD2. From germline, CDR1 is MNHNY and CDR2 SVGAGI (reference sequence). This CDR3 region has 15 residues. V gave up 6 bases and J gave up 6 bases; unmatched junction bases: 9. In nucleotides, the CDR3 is TGTGCCAGCAGACCGCTCCGCGGGGGGGCCAATGAGCAGTTCTTC. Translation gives CASRPLRGGANEQFF.

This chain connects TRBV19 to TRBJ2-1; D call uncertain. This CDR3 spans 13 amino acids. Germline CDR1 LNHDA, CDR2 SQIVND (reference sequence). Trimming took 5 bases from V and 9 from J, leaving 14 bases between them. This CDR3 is CASSGTALREQFF. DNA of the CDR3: TGTGCCAGTAGTGGAACCGCCCTCCGTGAGCAGTTCTTC. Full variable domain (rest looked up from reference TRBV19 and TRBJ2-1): DGGITQSPKYLFRKEGQNVTLSCEQNLNHDAMYWYRQDPGQGLRLIYYSQIVNDFQKGDIAEGYSVSREKKESFPLTVTSAQKNPTAFYLCASSGTALREQFFGPGTRLTVL.

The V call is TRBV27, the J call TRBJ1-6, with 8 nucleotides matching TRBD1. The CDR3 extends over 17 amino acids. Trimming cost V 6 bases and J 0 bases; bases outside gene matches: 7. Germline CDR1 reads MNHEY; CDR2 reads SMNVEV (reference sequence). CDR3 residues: CASRFGGQASYNSPLHF. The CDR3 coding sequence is TGTGCCAGCAGATTTGGGGGACAGGCCTCCTATAATTCACCCCTCCACTTT.

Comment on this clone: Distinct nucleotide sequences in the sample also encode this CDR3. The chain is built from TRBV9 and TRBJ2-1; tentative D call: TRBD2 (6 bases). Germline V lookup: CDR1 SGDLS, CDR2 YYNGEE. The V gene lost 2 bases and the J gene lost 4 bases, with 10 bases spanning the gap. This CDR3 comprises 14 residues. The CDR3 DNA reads TGTGCCAGCAGCGTCGGGACTTCGTACAATGAGCAGTTCTTC. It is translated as CASSVGTSYNEQFF. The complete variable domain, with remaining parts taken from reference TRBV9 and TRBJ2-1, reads DSGVTQTPKHLITATGQRVTLRCSPRSGDLSVYWYQQSLDQGLQFLIQYYNGEERAKGNILERFSAQQFPDLHSELNLSSLELGDSALYFCASSVGTSYNEQFFGPGTRLTVL.

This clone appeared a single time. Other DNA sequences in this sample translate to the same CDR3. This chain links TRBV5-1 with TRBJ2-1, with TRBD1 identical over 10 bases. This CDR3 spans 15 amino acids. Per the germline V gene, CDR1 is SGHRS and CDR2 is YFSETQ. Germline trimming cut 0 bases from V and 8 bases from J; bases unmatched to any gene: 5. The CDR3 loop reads CASSLGQGARDEQFF. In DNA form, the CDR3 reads TGCGCCAGCAGCTTGGGACAGGGGGCTCGGGATGAGCAGTTCTTC.

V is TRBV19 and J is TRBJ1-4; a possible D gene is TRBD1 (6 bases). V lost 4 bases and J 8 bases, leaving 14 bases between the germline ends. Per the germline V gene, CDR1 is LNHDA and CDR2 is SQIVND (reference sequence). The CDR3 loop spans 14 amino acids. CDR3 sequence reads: CASSTGQISEKLFF. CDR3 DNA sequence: TGTGCCAGTAGTACCGGACAGATTTCAGAAAAACTGTTTTTT.

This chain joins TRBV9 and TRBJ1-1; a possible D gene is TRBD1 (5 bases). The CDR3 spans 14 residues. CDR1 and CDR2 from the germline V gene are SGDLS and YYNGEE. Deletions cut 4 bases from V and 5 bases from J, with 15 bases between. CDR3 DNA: TGTGCCAGCAGCAGAGGCCCCGGGACGACTGAAGCTTTCTTT. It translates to CASSRGPGTTEAFF.

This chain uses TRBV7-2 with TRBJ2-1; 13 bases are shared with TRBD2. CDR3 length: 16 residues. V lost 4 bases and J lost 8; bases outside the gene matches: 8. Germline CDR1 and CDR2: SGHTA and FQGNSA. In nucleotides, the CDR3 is TGTGCCAGCAGCTCTGGACTAGCGGGAGTACTATATGAGCAGTTCTTC. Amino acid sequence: CASSSGLAGVLYEQFF.

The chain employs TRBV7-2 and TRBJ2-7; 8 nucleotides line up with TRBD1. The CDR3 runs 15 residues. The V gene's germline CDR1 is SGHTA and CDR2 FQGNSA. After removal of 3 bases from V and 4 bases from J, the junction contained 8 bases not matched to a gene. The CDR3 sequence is CASSFDRGPTYEQYF. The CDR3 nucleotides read TGTGCCAGCAGCTTTGACAGGGGACCCACTTACGAGCAGTACTTC.

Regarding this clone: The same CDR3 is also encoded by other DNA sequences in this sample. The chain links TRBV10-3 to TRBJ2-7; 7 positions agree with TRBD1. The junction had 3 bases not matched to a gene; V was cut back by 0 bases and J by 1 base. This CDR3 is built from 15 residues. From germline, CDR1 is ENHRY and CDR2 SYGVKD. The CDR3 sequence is CAISESTGLSYEQYF. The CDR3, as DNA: TGTGCCATCAGTGAGTCGACAGGGTTGTCCTACGAGCAGTACTTC.

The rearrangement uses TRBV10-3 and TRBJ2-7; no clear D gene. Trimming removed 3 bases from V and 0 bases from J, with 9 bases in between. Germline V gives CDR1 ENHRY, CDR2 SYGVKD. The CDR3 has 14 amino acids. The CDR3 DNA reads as TGTGCCATCAGTGATTTGGGCCCCTCCTACGAGCAGTACTTC. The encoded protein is CAISDLGPSYEQYF.

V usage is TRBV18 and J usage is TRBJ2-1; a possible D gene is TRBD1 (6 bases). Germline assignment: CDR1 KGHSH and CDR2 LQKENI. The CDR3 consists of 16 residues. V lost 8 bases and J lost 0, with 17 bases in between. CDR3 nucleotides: TGTGCCAGCACGCCCGACAGGCGTAGCTCCTACAATGAGCAGTTCTTC. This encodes CASTPDRRSSYNEQFF.

This CDR3 reads CASSQVRTSGRITETQYF. The CDR3 region has the DNA TGCGCCAGCAGCCAAGTGAGGACTAGCGGGAGGATTACGGAGACCCAGTACTTC. The chain carries TRBV4-1 and TRBJ2-5; 14 bases map to TRBD2. Germline V gene sequence: CDR1 MGHRA, CDR2 YSYEKL. V lost 1 base and J lost 5; bases outside the gene matches: 9. The CDR3 is 18 residues long.

The CDR3 spells CASSGGQAGVGQYF. The DNA for the CDR3 is TGTGCCAGCAGCGGCGGACAGGCCGGGGTGGGGCAGTACTTC. This chain links TRBV9 with TRBJ2-7, with TRBD1 matching 7 bases. From germline, CDR1 is SGDLS and CDR2 YYNGEE. The CDR3 contains 14 residues. With 3 bases clipped from V and 9 bases from J, the junction kept 12 bases outside the gene matches.

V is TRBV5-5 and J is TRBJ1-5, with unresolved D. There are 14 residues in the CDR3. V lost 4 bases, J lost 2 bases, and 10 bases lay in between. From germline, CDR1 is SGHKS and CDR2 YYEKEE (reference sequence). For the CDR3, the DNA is TGTGCCAGCAGCCTGGACCGACGCAATCAGCCCCAGCATTTT. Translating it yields CASSLDRRNQPQHF. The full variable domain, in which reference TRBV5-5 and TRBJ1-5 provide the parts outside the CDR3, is DAGVTQSPTHLIKTRGQQVTLRCSPISGHKSVSWYQQVLGQGPQFIFQYYEKEERGRGNFPDRFSARQFPNYSSELNVNALLLGDSALYLCASSLDRRNQPQHFGDGTRLSIL.

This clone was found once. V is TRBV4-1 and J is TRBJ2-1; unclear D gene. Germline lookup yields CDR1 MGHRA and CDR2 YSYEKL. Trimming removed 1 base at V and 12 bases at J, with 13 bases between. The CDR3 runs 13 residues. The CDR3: CASSQGPGGRQFF. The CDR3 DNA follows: TGCGCCAGCAGCCAAGGGCCCGGCGGAAGGCAGTTCTTC.

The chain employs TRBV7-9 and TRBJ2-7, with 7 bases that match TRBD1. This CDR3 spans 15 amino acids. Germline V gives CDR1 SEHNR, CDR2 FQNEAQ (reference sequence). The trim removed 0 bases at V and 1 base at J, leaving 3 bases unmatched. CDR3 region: CASSLAGQLSYEQYF. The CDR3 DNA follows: TGTGCCAGCAGCTTAGCGGGACAGCTTTCCTACGAGCAGTACTTC.

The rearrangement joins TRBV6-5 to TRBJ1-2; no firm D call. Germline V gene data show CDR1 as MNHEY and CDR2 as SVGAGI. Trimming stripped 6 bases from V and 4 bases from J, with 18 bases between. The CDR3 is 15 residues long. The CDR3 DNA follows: TGTGCCAGCAGCCCCGGCCTTACTAGGGCCTATGGCTACACCTTC. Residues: CASSPGLTRAYGYTF.

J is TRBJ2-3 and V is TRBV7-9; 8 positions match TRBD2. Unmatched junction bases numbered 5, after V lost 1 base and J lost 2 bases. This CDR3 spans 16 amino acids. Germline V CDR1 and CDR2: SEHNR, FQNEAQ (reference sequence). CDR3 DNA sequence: TGTGCCAGCAGCTTAGTAGCGGGGATAACCACAGATACGCAGTATTTT. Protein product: CASSLVAGITTDTQYF. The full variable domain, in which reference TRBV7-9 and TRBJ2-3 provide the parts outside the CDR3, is DTGVSQNPRHKITKRGQNVTFRCDPISEHNRLYWYRQTLGQGPEFLTYFQNEAQLEKSRLLSDRFSAERPKGSFSTLEIQRTEQGDSAMYLCASSLVAGITTDTQYFGPGTRLTVL.

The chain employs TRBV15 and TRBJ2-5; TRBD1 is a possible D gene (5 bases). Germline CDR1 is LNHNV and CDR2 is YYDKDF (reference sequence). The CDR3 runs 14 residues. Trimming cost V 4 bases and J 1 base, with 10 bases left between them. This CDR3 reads CATSMWGSQETQYF. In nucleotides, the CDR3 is TGTGCCACCAGCATGTGGGGCAGCCAAGAGACCCAGTACTTC.